Given below is one TCR beta chain in context. The specificity of this receptor is unknown. Per-base qualities were not stored, and no clone one base away is much larger. Taken from cysteine to phenylalanine, the CDR3 has 12 residues. Here the CDR3 DNA is all that survives: 36 bases in frame from base 1. CDR1 and CDR2 were assigned from the germline V gene as MNHNS and SASEGT. At the junction V is shortened by 2 bases and J by 6 bases, with 5 bases in between. TCR CDR3 regions were amplified from genomic DNA by multiplex PCR using the deep immunoSEQ assay. Genomic DNA extracted from each cell subset was distributed evenly over all wells of several immunoSEQ 96-well plates, and each plate served as one replicate. For sorted subsets, roughly 0.2 ug genomic DNA, equal to 30,000 to 35,000 T cell genomes, was loaded into each replicate PCR. Purified libraries were quantified with a Qubit 3.0 fluorometer, sized on a Bioanalyzer 2100, and re-quantified with the KAPA Library Quantification kit. Each immunoSEQ 96-well plate was sequenced on its own single-read 150-cycle Illumina NextSeq 550 flow cell. The study's own analysis went as follows. Because the immunoSEQ output held only junctional sequences and lacked quality scores, the filtering could not match the filtering applied to full-length reads. Sequences were annotated with PyIR, a Python wrapper for IgBLAST v1.9, using IMGT germline references to assign V/J genes and CDR3. Reads were filtered out if the reads had weak V/J assignments (E-value above 1e-6), no CDR3, stop codons, out-of-frame junctions, or ambiguous translated residues. V3J clonotypes were defined by identical inferred V gene, J gene, and CDR3 amino acid sequence. The percentage overlap between two repertoires was calculated by dividing the number of shared unique clonotypes by the size of the smaller repertoire. Repertoire richness was assessed with RTK rarefaction, the Chao1 estimator, and Recon v2.1 estimates of unobserved clonotypes. OLGA was used to compute generation probabilities for all TCRbeta clonotypes that the gDNA method yielded from a handful of donors. TCRdb re-hosts the immuneACCESS table, in-frame sequences only. Its copies lack some clones; in the studies checked, an unresolved V gene accounts for under half of them, and the cause for the rest is not known. D and trimming come from the DNA, and the V and J calls and clone size come from that table. The sample table contains almost 700,000 clones; only one count was recorded for 92% of them. The top ten constitute 24% of the sample.

For the CD8 naive samples, CD45RO-negative cells were positively selected for CCR7, yielding a CD45RA+CCR7+ population from which TemRA cells were excluded. Healthy HIV-negative adults with no recently reported acute infections or vaccinations were included as donors. All donors were Caucasian adults living in Nashville, Tennessee, USA. After blood collection by leukapheresis, PBMCs were isolated using Ficoll-Histopaque density gradient centrifugation and then cryopreserved in the vapor phase of liquid nitrogen. Purity and quantity of every magnetically sorted T cell population were checked by analytical flow cytometry. Genomic DNA was isolated from each sorted fraction and quantified by UV absorbance on a Nanodrop 2000c. This record belongs to a study of shared clonotypes between healthy human individuals (TCRdb year 2020). With regard to the full study: The cohort comprised two women and three men aged 18 to 49 years. Libraries were prepared and TCR repertoires were sequenced by different laboratories using diverse techniques, in order to increase sequencing depth and limit assay-specific biases. Leukapheresis yielded between about 0.94 and 8.9 billion PBMCs per donor. Blood TCR repertoires of about 5 healthy adults were deeply sequenced to estimate repertoire size and the extent of clonotype sharing between individuals. For each donor, CD4 naive and CD4 memory were each given three plates, CD8 naive was given two plates, and CD8 memory was given one plate. Beyond this particular receptor, the publication reports: Because the study included a small number of donors, the genetic and exposure-history diversity represented was limited. Incomplete sequencing was indicated by rarefaction of sorted-subset datasets, despite the large sequencing depth. When a few donors were compared, the shared fraction of clonotypes was about 5% for naive CD4, roughly 3.3% for naive CD8, about 2.5% for memory CD4, and approximately 0.4% for memory CD8. Pairwise subsampling indicated that sequencing depth was expected to affect the degree of clonotype sharing among donors. Estimated clonotype richness was generally larger for naive than for memory subsets. Sampling was restricted to blood, and TCR repertoires in tissue are likely to differ from TCR repertoires in blood. Compared with non-shared clonotypes, clonotypes shared by all four sorted-subset donors had higher generation probabilities.

The sequenced sample was naive CD8+ T cells sorted from blood. Interpreted using the paper, the cell subset or site label stands for: CD45RA+CCR7+. This clonotype was obtained from a man aged 25 to 40 in good health. The rearrangement combines TRBV6-1 with TRBJ2-1; no D segment can be confidently identified. The CDR3 here reads CASSEMFNEQFF. The DNA sequence is given as TGTGCCAGCAGTGAAATGTTCAATGAGCAGTTCTTC.